The entry below gives a single T cell receptor (beta chain) sequence along with its context. Its specificity is not known. Assay: immunoSEQ multiplex PCR; the TCRdb copy retains only in-frame clones and omits some. Of 45,000 or so clones in the sample, 73% are singletons; the top ten hold 3.5% to 4%. CDR1 and CDR2 from the germline V gene are SNHLY and FYNNEI. This CDR3 is built from 15 residues. V shed 4 bases and J shed 4 bases, with 16 bases lying between them. The data are from a study of radiotherapy plus CTLA-4 blockade in lung cancer. Study details: With roughly 30% of patients having disease control, objective responses were seen in roughly 18%.

Receiving focal radiation plus CTLA-4 blockade with ipilimumab were patients who had chemo-refractory metastatic non-small-cell lung cancer. Findings of the study overall: Blood-borne expansion of tumor-derived TCR clones followed radiotherapy plus ipilimumab. Alongside interferon-beta, early blood T cell clone dynamics were reportedly the best predictor of response.

This chain uses TRBV2 with TRBJ1-2, with unresolved D. This clonotype was sampled from a human donor with non-small cell lung cancer who had a complete response to radiotherapy plus ipilimumab. The sequencing used peripheral blood, collected from a patient treated with radiotherapy plus ipilimumab. CDR3 region: CASSVGNQAGYGYTF. CDR3 in DNA: TGTGCCAGCAGTGTCGGGAACCAGGCGGGCTATGGCTACACCTTC.